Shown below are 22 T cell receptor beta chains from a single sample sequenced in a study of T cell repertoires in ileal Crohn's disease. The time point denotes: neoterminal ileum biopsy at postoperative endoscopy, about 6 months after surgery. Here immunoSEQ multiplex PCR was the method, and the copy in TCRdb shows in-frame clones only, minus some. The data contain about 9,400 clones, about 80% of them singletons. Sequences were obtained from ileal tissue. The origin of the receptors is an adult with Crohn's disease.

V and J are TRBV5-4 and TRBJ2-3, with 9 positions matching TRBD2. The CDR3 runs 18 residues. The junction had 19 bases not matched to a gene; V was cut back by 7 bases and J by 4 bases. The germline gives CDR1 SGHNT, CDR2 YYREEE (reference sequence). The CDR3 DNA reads TGTGCCAGCCGGAGGGGAGCTTCTAGCGGGGAGAGAGCAGATACGCAGTATTTT. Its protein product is CASRRGASSGERADTQYF.

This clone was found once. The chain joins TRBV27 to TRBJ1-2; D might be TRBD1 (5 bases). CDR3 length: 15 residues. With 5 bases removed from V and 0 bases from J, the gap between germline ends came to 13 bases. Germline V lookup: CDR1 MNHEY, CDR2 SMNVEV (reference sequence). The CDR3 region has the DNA TGTGCCAGCAGTCCCCGGGGGAGAGCTAACTATGGCTACACCTTC. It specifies CASSPRGRANYGYTF.

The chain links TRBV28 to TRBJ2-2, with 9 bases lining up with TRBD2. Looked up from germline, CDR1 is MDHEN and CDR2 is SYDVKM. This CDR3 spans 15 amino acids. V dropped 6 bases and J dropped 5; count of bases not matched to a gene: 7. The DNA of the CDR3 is TGTGCCAGCAGCTCCAGCGGGAGGAGGACCGGGGAGCTGTTTTTT. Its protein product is CASSSSGRRTGELFF.

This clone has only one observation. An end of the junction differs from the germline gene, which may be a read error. The CDR3 protein is CASKGQGAKTGELFF. The CDR3 nucleotides read TGTGCCAGCAAAGGGCAGGGCGCGAAGACCGGGGAGCTGTTTTTT. The chain recombines TRBV2 with TRBJ2-2; tentative D call: TRBD1 (5 bases). The germline V gene encodes CDR1 SNHLY and CDR2 FYNNEI. This CDR3 has 15 residues.

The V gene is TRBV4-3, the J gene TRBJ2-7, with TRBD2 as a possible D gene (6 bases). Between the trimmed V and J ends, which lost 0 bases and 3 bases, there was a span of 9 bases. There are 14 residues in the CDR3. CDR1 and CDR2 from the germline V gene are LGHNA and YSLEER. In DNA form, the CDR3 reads TGCGCCAGCAGCCAAGATGAGGGAGGCTACGAGCAGTACTTC. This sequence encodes CASSQDEGGYEQYF.

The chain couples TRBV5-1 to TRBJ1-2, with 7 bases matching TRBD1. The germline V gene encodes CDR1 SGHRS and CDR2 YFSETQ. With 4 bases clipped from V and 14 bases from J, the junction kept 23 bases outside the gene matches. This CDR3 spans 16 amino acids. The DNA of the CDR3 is TGCGCCAGCAGCAGCTTGGGTAGGGGGCAGGACCAAAACCAAACCTTC. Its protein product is CASSSLGRGQDQNQTF.

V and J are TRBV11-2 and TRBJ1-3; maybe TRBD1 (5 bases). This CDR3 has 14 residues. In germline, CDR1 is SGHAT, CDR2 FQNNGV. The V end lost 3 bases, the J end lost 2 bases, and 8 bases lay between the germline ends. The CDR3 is CASSFPGAGNTIYF. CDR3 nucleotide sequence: TGTGCCAGCAGCTTCCCGGGGGCTGGAAACACCATATATTTT.

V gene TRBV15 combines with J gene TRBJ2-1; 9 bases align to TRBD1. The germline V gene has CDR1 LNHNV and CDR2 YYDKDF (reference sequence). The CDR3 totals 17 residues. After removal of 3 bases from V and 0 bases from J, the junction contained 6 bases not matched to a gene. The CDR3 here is CATSRGGQGSSYNEQFF. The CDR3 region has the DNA TGTGCCACCAGCAGGGGCGGACAGGGGAGCTCCTACAATGAGCAGTTCTTC.

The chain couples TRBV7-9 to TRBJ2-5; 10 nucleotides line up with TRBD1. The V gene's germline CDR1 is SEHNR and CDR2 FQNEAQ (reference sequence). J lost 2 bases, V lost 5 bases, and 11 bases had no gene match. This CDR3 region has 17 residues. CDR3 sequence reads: CASSPNRGTGAQETQYF. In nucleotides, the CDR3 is TGTGCCAGCAGCCCCAACCGAGGGACAGGGGCTCAAGAGACCCAGTACTTC. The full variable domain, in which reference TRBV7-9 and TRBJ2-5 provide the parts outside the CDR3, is DTGVSQNPRHKITKRGQNVTFRCDPISEHNRLYWYRQTLGQGPEFLTYFQNEAQLEKSRLLSDRFSAERPKGSFSTLEIQRTEQGDSAMYLCASSPNRGTGAQETQYFGPGTRLLVL.

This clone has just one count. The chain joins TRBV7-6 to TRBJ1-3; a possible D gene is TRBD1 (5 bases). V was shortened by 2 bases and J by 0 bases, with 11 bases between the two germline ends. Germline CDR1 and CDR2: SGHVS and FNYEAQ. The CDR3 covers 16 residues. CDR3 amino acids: CASSLKGAGSGNTIYF. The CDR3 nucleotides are TGTGCCAGCAGCTTAAAAGGGGCCGGCTCTGGAAACACCATATATTTT. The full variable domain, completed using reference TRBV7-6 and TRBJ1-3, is GAGVSQSPRYKVTKRGQDVALRCDPISGHVSLYWYRQALGQGPEFLTYFNYEAQQDKSGLPNDRFSAERPEGSISTLTIQRTEQRDSAMYRCASSLKGAGSGNTIYFGEGSWLTVV.

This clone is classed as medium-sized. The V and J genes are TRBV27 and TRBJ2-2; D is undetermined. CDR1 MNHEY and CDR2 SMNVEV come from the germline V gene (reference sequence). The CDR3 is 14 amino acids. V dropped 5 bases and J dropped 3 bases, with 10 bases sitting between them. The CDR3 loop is CASSPYTDTGELFF. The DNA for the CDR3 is TGTGCCAGCAGTCCTTATACGGACACCGGGGAGCTGTTTTTT.

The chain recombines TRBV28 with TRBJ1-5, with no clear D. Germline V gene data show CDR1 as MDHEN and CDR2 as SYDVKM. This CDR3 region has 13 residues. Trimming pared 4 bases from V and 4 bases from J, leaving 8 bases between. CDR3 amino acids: CASSYSVNQPQHF. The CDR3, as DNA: TGTGCCAGCAGTTACAGTGTAAATCAGCCCCAGCATTTT.

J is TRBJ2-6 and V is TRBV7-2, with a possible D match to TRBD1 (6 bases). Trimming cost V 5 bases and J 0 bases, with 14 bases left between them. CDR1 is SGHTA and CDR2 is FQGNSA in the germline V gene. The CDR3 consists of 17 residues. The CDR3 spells CASSARGSDSGANVLTF. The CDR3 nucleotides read TGTGCCAGCAGCGCCAGGGGTTCCGACTCTGGGGCCAACGTCCTGACTTTC.

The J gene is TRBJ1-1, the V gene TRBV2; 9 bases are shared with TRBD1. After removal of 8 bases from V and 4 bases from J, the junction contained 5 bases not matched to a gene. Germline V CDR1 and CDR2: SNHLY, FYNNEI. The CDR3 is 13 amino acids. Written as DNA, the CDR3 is TGTGCCAGCGGACAGGGGAGCGGCACTGAAGCTTTCTTT. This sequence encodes CASGQGSGTEAFF.

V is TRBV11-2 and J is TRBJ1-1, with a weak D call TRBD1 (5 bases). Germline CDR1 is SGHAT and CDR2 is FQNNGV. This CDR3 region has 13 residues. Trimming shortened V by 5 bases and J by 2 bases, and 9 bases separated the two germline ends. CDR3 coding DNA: TGTGCCAGCAGCCCAGGGCTTAACACTGAAGCTTTCTTT. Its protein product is CASSPGLNTEAFF.

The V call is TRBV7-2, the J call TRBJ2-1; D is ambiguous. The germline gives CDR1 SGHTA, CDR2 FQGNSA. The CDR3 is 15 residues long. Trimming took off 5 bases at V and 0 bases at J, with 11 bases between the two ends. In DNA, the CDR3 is TGTGCCAGCAGCACACCAGGAAGCTCCTACAATGAGCAGTTCTTC. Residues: CASSTPGSSYNEQFF.

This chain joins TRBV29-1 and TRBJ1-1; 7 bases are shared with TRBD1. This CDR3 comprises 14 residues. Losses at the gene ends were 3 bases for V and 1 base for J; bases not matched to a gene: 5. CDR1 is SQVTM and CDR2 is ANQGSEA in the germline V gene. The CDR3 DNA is TGCAGCGTTGACCCCGGGACAGCGAACACTGAAGCTTTCTTT. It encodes CSVDPGTANTEAFF.

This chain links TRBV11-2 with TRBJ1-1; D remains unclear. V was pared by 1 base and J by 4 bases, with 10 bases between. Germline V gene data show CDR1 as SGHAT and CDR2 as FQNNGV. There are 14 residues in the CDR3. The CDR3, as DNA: TGTGCCAGCAGCTTAGTGTTGGGAGGCACTGAAGCTTTCTTT. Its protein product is CASSLVLGGTEAFF.

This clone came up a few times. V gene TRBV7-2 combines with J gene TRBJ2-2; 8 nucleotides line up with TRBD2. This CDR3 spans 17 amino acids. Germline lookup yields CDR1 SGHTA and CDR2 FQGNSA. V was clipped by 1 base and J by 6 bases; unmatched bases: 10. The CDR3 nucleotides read TGTGCCAGCAGCTTAGTGGCGGGGGGCGTTATGGCCGGGGAGCTGTTTTTT. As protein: CASSLVAGGVMAGELFF.

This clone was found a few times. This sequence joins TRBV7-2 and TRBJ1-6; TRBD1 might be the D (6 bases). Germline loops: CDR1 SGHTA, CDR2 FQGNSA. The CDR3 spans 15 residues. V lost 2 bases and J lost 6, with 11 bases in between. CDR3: CASSLTGNSNSPLHF. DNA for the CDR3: TGTGCCAGCAGCTTAACAGGGAACTCTAATTCACCCCTCCACTTT.

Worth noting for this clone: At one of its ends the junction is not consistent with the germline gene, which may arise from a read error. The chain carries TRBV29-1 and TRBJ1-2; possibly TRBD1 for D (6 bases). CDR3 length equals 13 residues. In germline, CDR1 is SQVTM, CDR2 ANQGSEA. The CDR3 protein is CSVVPQGNDGYTF. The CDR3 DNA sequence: TGCAGCGTTGTACCACAGGGTAACGATGGCTACACCTTC.

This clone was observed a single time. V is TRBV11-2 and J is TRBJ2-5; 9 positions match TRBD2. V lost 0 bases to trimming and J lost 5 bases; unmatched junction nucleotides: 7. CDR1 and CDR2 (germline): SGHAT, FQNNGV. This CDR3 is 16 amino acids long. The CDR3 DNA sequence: TGTGCCAGCAGCTTAGATAGGCGGGGGGGCGGGGAGACCCAGTACTTC. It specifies CASSLDRRGGGETQYF.